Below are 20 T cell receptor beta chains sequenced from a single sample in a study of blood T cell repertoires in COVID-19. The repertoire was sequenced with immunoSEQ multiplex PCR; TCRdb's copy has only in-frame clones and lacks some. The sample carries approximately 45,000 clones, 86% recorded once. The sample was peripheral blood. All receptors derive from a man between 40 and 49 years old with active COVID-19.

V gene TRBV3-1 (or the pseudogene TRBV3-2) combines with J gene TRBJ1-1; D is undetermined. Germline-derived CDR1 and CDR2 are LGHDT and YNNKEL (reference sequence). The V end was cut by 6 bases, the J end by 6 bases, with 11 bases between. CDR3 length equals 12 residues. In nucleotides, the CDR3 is TGTGCCAGCAGGGGAGGGAAGGCTGAAGCTTTCTTT. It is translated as CASRGGKAEAFF.

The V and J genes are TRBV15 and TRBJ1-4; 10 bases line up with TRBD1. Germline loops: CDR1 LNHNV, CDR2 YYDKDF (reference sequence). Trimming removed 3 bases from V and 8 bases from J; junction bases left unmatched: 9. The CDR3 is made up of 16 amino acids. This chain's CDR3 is CATSREPGQGTEKLFF. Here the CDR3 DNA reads TGTGCCACCAGCAGGGAACCGGGACAGGGGACGGAAAAACTGTTTTTT.

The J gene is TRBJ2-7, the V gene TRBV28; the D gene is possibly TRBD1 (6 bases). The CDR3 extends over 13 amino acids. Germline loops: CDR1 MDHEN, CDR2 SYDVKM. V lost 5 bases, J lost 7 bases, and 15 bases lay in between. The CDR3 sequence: CASSPTGLREQYF. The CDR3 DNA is TGTGCCAGCAGTCCTACAGGGTTGAGAGAGCAGTACTTC.

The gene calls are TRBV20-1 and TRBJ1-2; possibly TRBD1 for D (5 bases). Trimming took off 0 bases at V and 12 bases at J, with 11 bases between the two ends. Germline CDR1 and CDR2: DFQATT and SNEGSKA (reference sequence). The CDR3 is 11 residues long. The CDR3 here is CSAREPGLDTF. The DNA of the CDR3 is TGCAGTGCTAGAGAACCAGGGTTGGACACCTTC.

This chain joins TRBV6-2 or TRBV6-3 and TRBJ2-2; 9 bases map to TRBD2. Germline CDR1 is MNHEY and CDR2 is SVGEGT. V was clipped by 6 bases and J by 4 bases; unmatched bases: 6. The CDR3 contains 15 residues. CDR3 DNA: TGTGCCAGCAGCCAGAGCGGGAGGTCCACCGGGGAGCTGTTTTTT. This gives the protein CASSQSGRSTGELFF.

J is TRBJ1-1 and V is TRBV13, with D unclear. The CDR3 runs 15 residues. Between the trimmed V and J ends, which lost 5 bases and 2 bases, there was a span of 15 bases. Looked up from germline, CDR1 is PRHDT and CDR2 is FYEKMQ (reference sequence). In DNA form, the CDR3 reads TGTGCCAGCAGCCTCCGGGTCCTTCTCAACACTGAAGCTTTCTTT. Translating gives CASSLRVLLNTEAFF.

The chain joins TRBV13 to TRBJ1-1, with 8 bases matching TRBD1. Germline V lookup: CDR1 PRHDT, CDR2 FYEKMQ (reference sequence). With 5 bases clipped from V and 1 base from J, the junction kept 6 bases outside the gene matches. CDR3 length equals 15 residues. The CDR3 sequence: CASSDRQGSNTEAFF. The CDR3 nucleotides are TGTGCCAGCAGCGACCGACAGGGGTCGAACACTGAAGCTTTCTTT.

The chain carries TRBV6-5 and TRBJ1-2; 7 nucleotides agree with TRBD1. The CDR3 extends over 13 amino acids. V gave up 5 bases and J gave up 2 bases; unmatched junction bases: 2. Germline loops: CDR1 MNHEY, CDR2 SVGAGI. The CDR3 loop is CASSPGQNYGYTF. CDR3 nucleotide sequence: TGTGCCAGCAGTCCGGGACAGAACTATGGCTACACCTTC.

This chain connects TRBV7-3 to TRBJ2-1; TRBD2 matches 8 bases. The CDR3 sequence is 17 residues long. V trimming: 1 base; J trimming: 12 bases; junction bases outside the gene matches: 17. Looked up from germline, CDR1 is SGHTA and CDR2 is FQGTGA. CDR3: CASSLNSGGGTRLGQFF. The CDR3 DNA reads TGTGCCAGCAGCTTAAATTCTGGGGGTGGGACTAGGTTAGGGCAGTTCTTC.

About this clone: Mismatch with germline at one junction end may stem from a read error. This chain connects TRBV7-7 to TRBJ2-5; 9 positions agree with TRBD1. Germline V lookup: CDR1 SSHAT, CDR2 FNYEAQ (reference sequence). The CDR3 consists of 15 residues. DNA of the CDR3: TGTGCTAGCAGCTTAGTAGGACAGGGGCACGAGACCCAGTACTTC. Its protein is CASSLVGQGHETQYF.

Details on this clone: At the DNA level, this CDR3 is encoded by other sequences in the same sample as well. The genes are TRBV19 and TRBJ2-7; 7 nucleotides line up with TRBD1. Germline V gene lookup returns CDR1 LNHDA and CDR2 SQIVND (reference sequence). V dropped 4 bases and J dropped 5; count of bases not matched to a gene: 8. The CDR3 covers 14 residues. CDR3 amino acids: CASSRTGGFDEQYF. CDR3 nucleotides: TGTGCCAGTAGTAGGACAGGAGGTTTTGACGAGCAGTACTTC. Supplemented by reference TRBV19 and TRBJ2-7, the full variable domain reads DGGITQSPKYLFRKEGQNVTLSCEQNLNHDAMYWYRQDPGQGLRLIYYSQIVNDFQKGDIAEGYSVSREKKESFPLTVTSAQKNPTAFYLCASSRTGGFDEQYFGPGTRLTVT.

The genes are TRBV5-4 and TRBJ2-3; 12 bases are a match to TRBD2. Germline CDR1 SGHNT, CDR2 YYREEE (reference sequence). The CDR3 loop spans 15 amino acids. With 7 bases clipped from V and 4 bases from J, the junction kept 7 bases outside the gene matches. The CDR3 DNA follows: TGTGCCAGCCGCTCGACTAGCGGGAGAGCAGATACGCAGTATTTT. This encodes CASRSTSGRADTQYF. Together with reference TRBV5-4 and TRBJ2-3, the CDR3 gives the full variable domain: ETGVTQSPTHLIKTRGQQVTLRCSSQSGHNTVSWYQQALGQGPQFIFQYYREEENGRGNFPPRFSGLQFPNYSSELNVNALELDDSALYLCASRSTSGRADTQYFGPGTRLTVL.

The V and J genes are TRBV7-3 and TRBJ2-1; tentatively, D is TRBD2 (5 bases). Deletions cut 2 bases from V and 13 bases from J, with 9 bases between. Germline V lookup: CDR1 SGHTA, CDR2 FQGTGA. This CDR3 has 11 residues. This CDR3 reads CASSLGLAQFF. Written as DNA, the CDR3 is TGTGCCAGCAGCTTAGGGCTAGCCCAGTTCTTC.

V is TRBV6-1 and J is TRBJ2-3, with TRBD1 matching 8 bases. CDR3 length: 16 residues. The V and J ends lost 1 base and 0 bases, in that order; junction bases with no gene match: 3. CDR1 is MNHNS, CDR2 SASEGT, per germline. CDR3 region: CASSEGTGYSTDTQYF. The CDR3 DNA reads TGTGCCAGCAGTGAAGGGACAGGGTATAGCACAGATACGCAGTATTTT.

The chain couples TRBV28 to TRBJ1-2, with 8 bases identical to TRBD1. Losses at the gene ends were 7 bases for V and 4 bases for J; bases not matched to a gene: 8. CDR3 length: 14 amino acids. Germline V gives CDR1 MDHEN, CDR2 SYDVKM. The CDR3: CASTISGTGYGYTF. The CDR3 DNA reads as TGTGCCAGCACCATTTCTGGGACAGGCTATGGCTACACCTTC.

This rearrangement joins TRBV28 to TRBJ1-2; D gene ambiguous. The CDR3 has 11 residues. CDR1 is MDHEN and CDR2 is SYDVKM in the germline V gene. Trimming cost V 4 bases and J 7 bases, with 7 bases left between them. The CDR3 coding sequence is TGTGCCAGCAGTTCCCCAATTGGCTACACCTTC. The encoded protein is CASSSPIGYTF.

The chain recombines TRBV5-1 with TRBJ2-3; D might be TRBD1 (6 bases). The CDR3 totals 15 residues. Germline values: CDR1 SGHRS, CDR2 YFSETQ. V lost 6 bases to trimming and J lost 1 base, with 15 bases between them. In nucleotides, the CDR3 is TGCGCCAGCACCTACGGGACATATCGCACAGATACGCAGTATTTT. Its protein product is CASTYGTYRTDTQYF.

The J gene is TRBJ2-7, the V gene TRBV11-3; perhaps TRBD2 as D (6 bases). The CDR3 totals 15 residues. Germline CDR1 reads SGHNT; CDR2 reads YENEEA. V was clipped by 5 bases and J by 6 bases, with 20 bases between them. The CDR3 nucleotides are TGTGCCAGCAGCGACCGGGACTCAAGGCCATCCGAGCAGTACTTC. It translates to CASSDRDSRPSEQYF.

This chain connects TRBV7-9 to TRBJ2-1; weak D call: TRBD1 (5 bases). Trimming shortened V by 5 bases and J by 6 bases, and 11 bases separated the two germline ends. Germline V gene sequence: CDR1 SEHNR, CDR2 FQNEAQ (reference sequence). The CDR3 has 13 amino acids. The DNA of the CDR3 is TGTGCCAGCAGCCTGCAGGGTGGCAATGAGCAGTTCTTC. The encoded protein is CASSLQGGNEQFF.

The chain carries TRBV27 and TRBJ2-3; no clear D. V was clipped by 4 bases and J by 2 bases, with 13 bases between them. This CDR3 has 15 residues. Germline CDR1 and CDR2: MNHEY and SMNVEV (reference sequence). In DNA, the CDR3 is TGTGCCAGCAGTTCCCCTGTAGCCCTCACAGATACGCAGTATTTT. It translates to CASSSPVALTDTQYF.